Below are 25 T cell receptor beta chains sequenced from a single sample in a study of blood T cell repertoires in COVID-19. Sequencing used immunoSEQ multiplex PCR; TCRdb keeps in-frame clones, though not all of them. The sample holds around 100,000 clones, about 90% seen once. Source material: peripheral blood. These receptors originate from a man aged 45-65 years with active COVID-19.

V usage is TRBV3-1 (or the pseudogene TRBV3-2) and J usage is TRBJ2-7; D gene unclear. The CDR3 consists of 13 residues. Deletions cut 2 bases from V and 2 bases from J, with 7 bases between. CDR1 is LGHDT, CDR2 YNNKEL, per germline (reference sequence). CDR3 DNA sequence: TGTGCCAGCAGCCAATTCAGTACCTACGAGCAGTACTTC. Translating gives CASSQFSTYEQYF.

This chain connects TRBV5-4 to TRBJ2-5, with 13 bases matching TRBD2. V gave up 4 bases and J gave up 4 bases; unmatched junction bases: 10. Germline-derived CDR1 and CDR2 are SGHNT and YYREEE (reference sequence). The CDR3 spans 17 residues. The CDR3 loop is CASSPGKLAGGAETQYF. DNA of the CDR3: TGTGCCAGCAGCCCCGGAAAACTAGCGGGGGGGGCAGAGACCCAGTACTTC.

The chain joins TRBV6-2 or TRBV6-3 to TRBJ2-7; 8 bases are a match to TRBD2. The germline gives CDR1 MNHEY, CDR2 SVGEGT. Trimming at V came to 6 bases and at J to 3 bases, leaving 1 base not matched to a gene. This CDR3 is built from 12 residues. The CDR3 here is CASSGGVYEQYF. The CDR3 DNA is TGTGCCAGCAGCGGGGGGGTCTACGAGCAGTACTTC.

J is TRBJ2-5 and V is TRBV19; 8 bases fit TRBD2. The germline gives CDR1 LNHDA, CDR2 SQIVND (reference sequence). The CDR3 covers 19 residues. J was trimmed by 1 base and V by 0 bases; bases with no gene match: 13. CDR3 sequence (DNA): TGTGCCAGTAGTATAGAAGGTCCGCTACGGGGGGGGACCCAAGAGACCCAGTACTTC. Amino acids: CASSIEGPLRGGTQETQYF.

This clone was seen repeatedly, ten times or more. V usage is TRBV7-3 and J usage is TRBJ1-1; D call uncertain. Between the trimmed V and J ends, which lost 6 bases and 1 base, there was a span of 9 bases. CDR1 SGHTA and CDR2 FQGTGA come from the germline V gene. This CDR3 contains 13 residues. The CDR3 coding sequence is TGTGCCAGCAGAGAGGATCAGAACACTGAAGCTTTCTTT. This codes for CASREDQNTEAFF.

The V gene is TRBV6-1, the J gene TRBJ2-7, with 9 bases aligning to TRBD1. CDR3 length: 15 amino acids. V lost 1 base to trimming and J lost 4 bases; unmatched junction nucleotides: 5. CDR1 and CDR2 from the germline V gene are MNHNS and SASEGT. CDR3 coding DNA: TGTGCCAGCAGTGAAGGGTTGGGGACAGGGTACGAGCAGTACTTC. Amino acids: CASSEGLGTGYEQYF.

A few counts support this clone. The CDR3 sequence: CASSPILASGEETQYF. CDR3 DNA sequence: TGTGCCAGCAGCCCAATTCTAGCTAGCGGGGAAGAGACCCAGTACTTC. The J gene is TRBJ2-5, the V gene TRBV11-1; 9 bases fit TRBD2. This CDR3 has 16 residues. Unmatched junction bases numbered 10, after V lost 5 bases and J lost 3 bases. The germline V gene encodes CDR1 SGHAT and CDR2 FQDESV (reference sequence).

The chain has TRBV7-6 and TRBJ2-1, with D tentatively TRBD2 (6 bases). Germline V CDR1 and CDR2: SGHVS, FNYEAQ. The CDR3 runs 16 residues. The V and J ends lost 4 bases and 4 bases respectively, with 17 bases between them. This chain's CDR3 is CASSSQTRGPYNEQFF. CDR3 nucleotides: TGTGCCAGCAGCTCCCAGACTAGGGGTCCTTACAATGAGCAGTTCTTC.

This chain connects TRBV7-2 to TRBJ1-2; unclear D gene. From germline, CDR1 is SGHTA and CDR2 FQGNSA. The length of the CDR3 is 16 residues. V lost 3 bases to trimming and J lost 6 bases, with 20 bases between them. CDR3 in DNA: TGTGCCAGCAGCTTCCTCTTAGGTTGGGCGGGGAATGGCTACACCTTC. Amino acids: CASSFLLGWAGNGYTF.

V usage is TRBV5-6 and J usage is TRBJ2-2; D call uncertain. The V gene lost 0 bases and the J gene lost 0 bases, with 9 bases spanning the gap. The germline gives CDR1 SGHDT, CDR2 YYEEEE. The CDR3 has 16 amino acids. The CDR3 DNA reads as TGTGCCAGCAGCTTGGATCGACATACGAACACCGGGGAGCTGTTTTTT. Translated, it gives CASSLDRHTNTGELFF. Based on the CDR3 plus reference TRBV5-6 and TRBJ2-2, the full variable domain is DAGVTQSPTHLIKTRGQQVTLRCSPKSGHDTVSWYQQALGQGPQFIFQYYEEEERQRGNFPDRFSGHQFPNYSSELNVNALLLGDSALYLCASSLDRHTNTGELFFGEGSRLTVL.

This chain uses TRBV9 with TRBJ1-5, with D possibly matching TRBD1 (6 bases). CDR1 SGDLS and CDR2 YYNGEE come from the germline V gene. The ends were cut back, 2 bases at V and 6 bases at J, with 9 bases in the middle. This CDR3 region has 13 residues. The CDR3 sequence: CASSVGARQPQHF. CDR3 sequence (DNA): TGTGCCAGCAGCGTGGGGGCTCGTCAGCCCCAGCATTTT.

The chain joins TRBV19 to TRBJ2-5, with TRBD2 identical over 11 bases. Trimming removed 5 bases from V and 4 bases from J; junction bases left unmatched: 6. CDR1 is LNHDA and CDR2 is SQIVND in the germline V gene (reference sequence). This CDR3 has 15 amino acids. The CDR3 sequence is CASSFLAGGPETQYF. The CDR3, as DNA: TGTGCCAGTAGTTTCTTAGCGGGGGGGCCAGAGACCCAGTACTTC.

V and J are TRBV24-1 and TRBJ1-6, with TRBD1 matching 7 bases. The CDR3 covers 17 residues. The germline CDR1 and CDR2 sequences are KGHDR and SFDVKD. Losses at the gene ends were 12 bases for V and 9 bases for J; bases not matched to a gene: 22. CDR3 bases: TGTGCCCCCAACTCCTCGTACGACAGGGCTAAAATTTCACCCCTCCACTTT. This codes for CAPNSSYDRAKISPLHF.

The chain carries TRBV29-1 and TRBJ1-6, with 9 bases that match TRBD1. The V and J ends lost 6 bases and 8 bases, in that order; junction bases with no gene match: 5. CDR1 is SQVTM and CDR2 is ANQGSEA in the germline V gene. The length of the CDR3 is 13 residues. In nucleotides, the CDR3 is TGCAGCGTCGGACAGGGGATCGATTCACCCCTCCACTTT. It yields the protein CSVGQGIDSPLHF.

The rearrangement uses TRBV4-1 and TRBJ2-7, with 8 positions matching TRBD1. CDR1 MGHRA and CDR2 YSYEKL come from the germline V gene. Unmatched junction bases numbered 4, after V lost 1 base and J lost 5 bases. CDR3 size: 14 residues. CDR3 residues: CASSQGTGQHEQYF. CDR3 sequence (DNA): TGCGCCAGCAGCCAAGGGACAGGGCAGCACGAGCAGTACTTC.

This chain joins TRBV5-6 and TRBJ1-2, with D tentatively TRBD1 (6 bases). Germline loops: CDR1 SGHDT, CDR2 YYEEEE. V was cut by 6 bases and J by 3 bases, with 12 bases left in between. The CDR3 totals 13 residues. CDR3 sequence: CASTPDSYYGYTF. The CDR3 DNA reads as TGTGCCAGCACCCCGGACAGCTACTATGGCTACACCTTC.

In nucleotides, the CDR3 is TGCGCCAGCAGCCAGGAAACAACAGGGGGCACTGAAGCTTTCTTT. This translates into CASSQETTGGTEAFF. The chain uses TRBV4-1 and TRBJ1-1; 8 bases are shared with TRBD1. The CDR3 length is 15 residues. V was pared by 3 bases and J by 4 bases, with 7 bases of the junction left unmatched. Germline V gene data show CDR1 as MGHRA and CDR2 as YSYEKL.

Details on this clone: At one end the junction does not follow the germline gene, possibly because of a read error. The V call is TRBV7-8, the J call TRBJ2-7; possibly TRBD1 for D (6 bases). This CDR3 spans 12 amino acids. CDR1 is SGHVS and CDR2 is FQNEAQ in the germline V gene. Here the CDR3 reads CASSSPQTGIHF. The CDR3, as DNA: TGTGCCAGCAGCTCGCCCCAGACAGGAATCCACTTC.

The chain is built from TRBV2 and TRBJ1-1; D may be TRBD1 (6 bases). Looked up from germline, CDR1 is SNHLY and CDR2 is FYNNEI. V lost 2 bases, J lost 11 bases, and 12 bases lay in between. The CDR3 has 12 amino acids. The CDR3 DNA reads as TGTGCCAGCAGTGAATTCAGGACAGTTGCTTTCTTT. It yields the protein CASSEFRTVAFF.

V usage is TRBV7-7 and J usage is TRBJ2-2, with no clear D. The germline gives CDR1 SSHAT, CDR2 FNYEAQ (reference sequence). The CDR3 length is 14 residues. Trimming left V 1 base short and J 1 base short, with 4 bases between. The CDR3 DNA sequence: TGTGCCAGCAGCTTAGGACAGAACACCGGGGAGCTGTTTTTT. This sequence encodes CASSLGQNTGELFF.

DNA of the CDR3: TGTGCCAGCAGCCAAATCAGGGTGGGAGGCTACACCTTC. This sequence encodes CASSQIRVGGYTF. The J gene is TRBJ1-2, the V gene TRBV3-1 (or the pseudogene TRBV3-2); tentative D call: TRBD1 (5 bases). The CDR3 runs to 13 residues. CDR1 is LGHDT, CDR2 YNNKEL, per germline (reference sequence). The V end was cut by 2 bases, the J end by 8 bases, with 12 bases between.

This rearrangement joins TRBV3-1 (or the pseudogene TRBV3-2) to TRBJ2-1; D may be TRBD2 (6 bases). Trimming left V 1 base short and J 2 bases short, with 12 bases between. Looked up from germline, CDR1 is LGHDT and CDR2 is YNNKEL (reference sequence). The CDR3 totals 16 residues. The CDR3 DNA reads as TGTGCCAGCAGCCAAGGAATGGGGGGAACCTACAATGAGCAGTTCTTC. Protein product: CASSQGMGGTYNEQFF.

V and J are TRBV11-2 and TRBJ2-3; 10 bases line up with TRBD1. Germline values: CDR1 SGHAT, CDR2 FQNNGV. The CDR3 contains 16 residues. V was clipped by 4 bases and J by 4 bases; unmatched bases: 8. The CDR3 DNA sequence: TGTGCCAGCAGCTCTGGGGGACAGGGGCCCGCAGATACGCAGTATTTT. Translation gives CASSSGGQGPADTQYF.

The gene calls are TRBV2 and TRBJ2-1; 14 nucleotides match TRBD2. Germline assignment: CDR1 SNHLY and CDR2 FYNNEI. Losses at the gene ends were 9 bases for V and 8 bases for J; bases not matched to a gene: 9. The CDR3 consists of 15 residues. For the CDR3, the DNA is TGTGCCAGTTGCCCTGGACTAGCGGGGGGCGATGAGCAGTTCTTC. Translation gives CASCPGLAGGDEQFF.

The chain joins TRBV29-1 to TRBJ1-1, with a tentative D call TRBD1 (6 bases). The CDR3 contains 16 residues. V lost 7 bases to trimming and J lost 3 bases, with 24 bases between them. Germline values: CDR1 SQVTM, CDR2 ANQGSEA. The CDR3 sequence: CSARRGLFRWDTEAFF. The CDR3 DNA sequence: TGCAGCGCTCGCAGGGGCTTGTTTAGATGGGACACTGAAGCTTTCTTT.